This T cell receptor (beta chain) stems from a study of tumor and adjacent non-tumor tissue in lung cancer. The template was RNA from unsorted bulk tissue. Distant lung tissue was collected more than 3 cm away from the tumor edge. Between August and November 2014, newly diagnosed, chemotherapy-naive lung cancer patients underwent thoracic surgery in China. This CDR3 comprises 13 residues. Germline CDR1 is MNHNY and CDR2 is SVGAGI (reference sequence). Comment on this clonotype: What it recognizes is unknown. Germline and junction disagree at one end, which may indicate a read error.

The library came from three nested PCR rounds adapted from ARM-PCR protocols. In TCRdb, the multiplex PCR reads were re-called with MiXCR into one record per CDR3 protein. The sample carries approximately 82,000 distinct CDR3 sequences, approximately 82% recorded once. Whole-study results and caveats: Top 100 clones took a larger repertoire share in normal lung. Higher tumor TCR diversity was associated with shorter survival.

Sequencing was carried out using distant non-tumor lung tissue. The J gene is TRBJ2-5, the V gene TRBV6-6; D could derive from TRBD1 or TRBD2 (5 bases each). The source of this sequence is a man between 65 and 80 years old with non-small cell lung cancer. CDR3 sequence: CASRLVRGETRYF. DNA for the CDR3: TGTGCCAGCAGACTCGTGAGGGGTGAAACCCGGTACTTC.